These 4 T cell receptor beta chains were sequenced from one sample in a study of T cell changes during pregnancy in multiple sclerosis (dated 2019 in TCRdb). Libraries were made using the immunoSEQ multiplex PCR assay. The immuneACCESS repertoire file appears here via TCRdb, limited to in-frame rearrangements. These files lack a portion of the clones; in checked studies, under half of the deficit traces to unresolved V genes, and the cause of the others is not known. Present in this sample are about 28,000 clones, 90% to 95% of which were seen just once. The ten largest account for more than 5% of the sample. The specimen was CD8+ T cells from peripheral blood mononuclear cells, collected before pregnancy. The origin of the receptors is a female donor with multiple sclerosis, enrolled in a pregnancy study.

The chain carries TRBV30 and TRBJ1-6; the match to TRBD1 covers 10 bases. The CDR3 is 16 residues long. The J segment lost 8 bases and the V segment lost 4 bases, leaving 11 bases of the junction unmatched. In germline, CDR1 is GTSNPN, CDR2 SVGIG (reference sequence). The DNA for the CDR3 is TGTGCCTGGATAGGAGGGACAGGGGTTTTTGATTCACCCCTCCACTTT. It is translated as CAWIGGTGVFDSPLHF.

This chain's CDR3 is CASGPGQGFRGYTF. In DNA form, the CDR3 reads TGCGCCAGCGGGCCAGGACAGGGGTTTCGTGGCTACACCTTC. This chain joins TRBV23-1 and TRBJ1-2; 9 nucleotides line up with TRBD1. TRBV23-1 is placed among ORFs of uncertain function. CDR3 length: 14 amino acids. Trimming took 8 bases from V and 7 from J; bases not matched to a gene: 11.

The chain carries TRBV25-1 and TRBJ2-5, with D unclear. Germline-derived CDR1 and CDR2 are MGHDK and SYGVNS. The CDR3 has 15 residues. Trimming shortened V by 6 bases and J by 3 bases, and 17 bases separated the two germline ends. CDR3 in amino acids: CASRGSQEAEETQYF. For the CDR3, the DNA is TGTGCCAGCAGGGGTTCCCAGGAAGCTGAAGAGACCCAGTACTTC.

The chain joins TRBV6-5 to TRBJ2-2; 12 bases fit TRBD1. Germline V CDR1 and CDR2: MNHEY, SVGAGI. The CDR3 runs to 15 residues. V was clipped by 5 bases and J by 4 bases; unmatched bases: 2. The DNA of the CDR3 is TGTGCCAGCAGTGGGACAGGGGGCCTCACCGGGGAGCTGTTTTTT. Amino acid sequence: CASSGTGGLTGELFF.